The 26 T cell receptor beta chains below all came from one sample that was sequenced in a study of blood T cell repertoires in COVID-19. Profiled with immunoSEQ multiplex PCR; TCRdb holds only in-frame clones, not every one. The repertoire consists of about 140,000 clones, with about 85% occurring once and the leading ten covering 6.2%. The sequenced sample was PBMCs or T cells enriched from blood (not recorded which). The receptors were gathered from a woman in her forties who had recovered from COVID-19.

The chain couples TRBV7-9 to TRBJ1-2; TRBD1 aligns across 10 bases. The germline CDR1 and CDR2 sequences are SEHNR and FQNEAQ (reference sequence). V shed 5 bases, J shed 6 bases, and the junction held 12 bases outside the gene matches. The CDR3 is made up of 16 amino acids. CDR3 sequence (DNA): TGTGCCAGCAGCCTCAAACACCGGGACAGGGGCGATGGCTACACCTTC. It codes for CASSLKHRDRGDGYTF.

This clone was picked up one time. V is TRBV11-2 and J is TRBJ1-5, with 9 positions matching TRBD1. Germline CDR1 reads SGHAT; CDR2 reads FQNNGV. The CDR3 runs 15 residues. Germline trimming cut 1 base from V and 3 bases from J; bases unmatched to any gene: 1. CDR3: CASSLGDRDNQPQHF. Written as DNA, the CDR3 is TGTGCCAGCAGCTTAGGGGACAGGGACAATCAGCCCCAGCATTTT.

Concerning this clone: Additional DNA sequences in this sample encode the identical CDR3. The rearrangement links TRBV30 to TRBJ1-1; D ambiguous. V shed 3 bases and J shed 5 bases, with 10 bases lying between them. Germline loops: CDR1 GTSNPN, CDR2 SVGIG (reference sequence). The CDR3 is made up of 12 amino acids. The CDR3 region has the DNA TGTGCCTGGAGCCTACGGGGTACTGAAGCTTTCTTT. Translating gives CAWSLRGTEAFF.

The chain uses TRBV30 and TRBJ2-7, with a weak D call TRBD1 (5 bases). The germline gives CDR1 GTSNPN, CDR2 SVGIG (reference sequence). V lost 2 bases to trimming and J lost 2 bases, with 7 bases between them. This CDR3 region has 12 residues. This chain's CDR3 is CAWSKGTYEQYF. DNA of the CDR3: TGTGCCTGGAGTAAGGGGACCTACGAGCAGTACTTC.

The chain joins TRBV20-1 to TRBJ2-3; no clear D. The CDR3 length is 11 residues. V was cut by 5 bases and J by 7 bases, with 10 bases left in between. Germline V gene data show CDR1 as DFQATT and CDR2 as SNEGSKA (reference sequence). The CDR3 here is CSARLGYTQYF. CDR3 in DNA: TGCAGTGCTCGACTTGGGTATACGCAGTATTTT.

The V call is TRBV3-1 (or the pseudogene TRBV3-2), the J call TRBJ1-6, with D maybe TRBD1 (5 bases). Trimming pared 3 bases from V and 5 bases from J, leaving 8 bases between. CDR3 length: 14 residues. Germline-derived CDR1 and CDR2 are LGHDT and YNNKEL (reference sequence). This CDR3 is CASSQGQDNSPLHF. The CDR3 nucleotides are TGTGCCAGCAGCCAGGGGCAGGATAATTCACCCCTCCACTTT.

This clone was seen a few times. V usage is TRBV19 and J usage is TRBJ1-6; D unclear. V lost 5 bases and J 9 bases, leaving 17 bases between the germline ends. Germline V gene sequence: CDR1 LNHDA, CDR2 SQIVND (reference sequence). This CDR3 has 15 residues. CDR3 protein: CASSPPLVAGSPLHF. The CDR3 bases are TGTGCCAGTAGTCCGCCCCTGGTTGCCGGTTCACCCCTCCACTTT.

In this sample, this clone turned up once. The chain combines TRBV27 with TRBJ2-7, with D perhaps TRBD2 (5 bases). V was shortened by 6 bases and J by 4 bases, with 22 bases between the two germline ends. Germline V gene data show CDR1 as MNHEY and CDR2 as SMNVEV (reference sequence). This CDR3 is built from 16 residues. This chain's CDR3 is CASSPSGVLGWYEQYF. The CDR3 DNA sequence: TGTGCCAGCAGCCCCTCCGGGGTCCTTGGGTGGTACGAGCAGTACTTC.

This clone was observed once. The chain has TRBV7-9 and TRBJ2-3; D uncertain. The germline gives CDR1 SEHNR, CDR2 FQNEAQ (reference sequence). Trimming took 6 bases from V and 5 from J, leaving 9 bases between them. There are 12 residues in the CDR3. DNA of the CDR3: TGTGCCAGCAGTCGGAGCCAAGATACGCAGTATTTT. It codes for CASSRSQDTQYF.

A remark on this clone: Other nucleotide sequences in the sample specify the same CDR3. The chain has TRBV5-1 and TRBJ2-7, with TRBD1 matching over 9 bases. Germline lookup yields CDR1 SGHRS and CDR2 YFSETQ. The CDR3 consists of 14 residues. V lost 3 bases and J lost 2; bases outside the gene matches: 3. CDR3 nucleotides: TGCGCCAGCAGCTCGGGACAGGGCACCTACGAGCAGTACTTC. This translates into CASSSGQGTYEQYF.

The V and J genes are TRBV12-2 and TRBJ2-1; TRBD2 reflects the table's D call only, with no check against the DNA. TRBV12-2 is designated a pseudogene. The CDR3 runs to 16 residues. The CDR3 is CASRFERGAPSGEQFF. CDR3 nucleotides: TGTGCAAGTCGCTTCGAGCGGGGGGCCCCTTCGGGGGAGCAGTTCTTC.

J is TRBJ2-3 and V is TRBV5-6; possible D gene TRBD2, 6 bases. Per germline, CDR1 SGHDT and CDR2 YYEEEE. The CDR3 runs to 15 residues. Trimming took 2 bases from V and 4 from J, leaving 14 bases between them. CDR3 region: CASSFNGGSSDTQYF. The CDR3 DNA sequence: TGTGCCAGCAGCTTCAACGGGGGAAGTTCAGATACGCAGTATTTT.

This clone was seen once. The chain links TRBV9 to TRBJ1-1, with TRBD1 as a possible D gene (6 bases). CDR1 SGDLS and CDR2 YYNGEE come from the germline V gene. The V end was cut by 3 bases, the J end by 1 base, with 13 bases between. CDR3 length equals 15 residues. The CDR3 nucleotides are TGTGCCAGCAGCGAGTTACAGGGAAGGAACACTGAAGCTTTCTTT. Encoded protein: CASSELQGRNTEAFF.

This clone was observed a single time. V is TRBV2 and J is TRBJ1-5; 7 nucleotides agree with TRBD1. After removal of 4 bases from V and 2 bases from J, the junction contained 5 bases not matched to a gene. This CDR3 contains 15 residues. The germline gives CDR1 SNHLY, CDR2 FYNNEI. In nucleotides, the CDR3 is TGTGCCAGCAGTGGAGACAGGGAGGGCAATCAGCCCCAGCATTTT. Protein sequence: CASSGDREGNQPQHF.

The V call is TRBV9, the J call TRBJ2-1; 12 bases agree with TRBD2. This CDR3 spans 15 amino acids. Germline assignment: CDR1 SGDLS and CDR2 YYNGEE. The V and J ends lost 4 bases and 1 base, in that order; junction bases with no gene match: 0. CDR3 DNA: TGTGCCAGCAGCACTAGCGGGGGGTCCTACAATGAGCAGTTCTTC. Its translation is CASSTSGGSYNEQFF.

The genes are TRBV27 and TRBJ1-5; maybe TRBD1 (5 bases). Germline CDR1 and CDR2: MNHEY and SMNVEV (reference sequence). Trimming removed 3 bases at V and 3 bases at J, with 9 bases between. The CDR3 runs 14 residues. The DNA of the CDR3 is TGTGCCAGCAGTTTGGAGGGGTACAATCAGCCCCAGCATTTT. This gives the protein CASSLEGYNQPQHF.

The CDR3 bases are TGTGCCAGCAGTTACTCCGCCTACGAGCAGTACTTC. It translates to CASSYSAYEQYF. This rearrangement joins TRBV6-6 to TRBJ2-7; D unclear. V gave up 0 bases and J gave up 2 bases, with 2 bases separating them. The CDR3 is made up of 12 amino acids. Germline CDR1 reads MNHNY; CDR2 reads SVGAGI (reference sequence).

The chain joins TRBV12-5 to TRBJ2-7; D remains unclear. V lost 0 bases, J lost 0 bases, and 6 bases lay in between. There are 14 residues in the CDR3. Germline loops: CDR1 LGHNT, CDR2 FRNRAP. The CDR3 spells CASGLVPDSYEQYF. The CDR3 coding sequence is TGTGCTAGTGGTTTGGTACCAGACTCCTACGAGCAGTACTTC.

This clone was counted between two and nine times. The chain employs TRBV7-9 and TRBJ1-6; D ambiguous. The CDR3 is made up of 17 amino acids. Germline V gene data show CDR1 as SEHNR and CDR2 as FQNEAQ (reference sequence). V lost 2 bases and J 0 bases, leaving 11 bases between the germline ends. The DNA of the CDR3 is TGTGCCAGCAGCTTACTCACGTACAGCTCCTATAATTCACCCCTCCACTTT. Translating gives CASSLLTYSSYNSPLHF.

This clone has a single count. This chain uses TRBV7-2 with TRBJ1-1; TRBD1 aligns across 7 bases. Trimming cost V 5 bases and J 5 bases; bases outside gene matches: 11. The CDR3 spans 15 residues. CDR1 SGHTA and CDR2 FQGNSA come from the germline V gene. CDR3 bases: TGTGCCAGCAGCCTGACAGGGTTCCTGGGTACTGAAGCTTTCTTT. Translation: CASSLTGFLGTEAFF.

V is TRBV9 and J is TRBJ2-1; 12 bases line up with TRBD2. The CDR3 loop spans 14 amino acids. J gave up 4 bases and V 6 bases, and 2 bases lay outside the gene matches. Germline V gives CDR1 SGDLS, CDR2 YYNGEE. The CDR3 DNA reads TGTGCCAGCACTAGCGGGGGGGCTTACAATGAGCAGTTCTTC. Translated: CASTSGGAYNEQFF.

The V call is TRBV5-1, the J call TRBJ1-4; 8 bases fit TRBD1. The CDR3 has 15 amino acids. Looked up from germline, CDR1 is SGHRS and CDR2 is YFSETQ. The junction had 10 bases not matched to a gene; V was cut back by 5 bases and J by 7 bases. Here the CDR3 DNA reads TGCGCCAGCAGTTGGGGAGACAGGGGCAGTGAAAAACTGTTTTTT. Protein product: CASSWGDRGSEKLFF.

This clone was found a few times. This sample also contains other DNA sequences that code for the same CDR3. The chain carries TRBV9 and TRBJ1-6, with TRBD1 identical over 8 bases. The germline V gene encodes CDR1 SGDLS and CDR2 YYNGEE. V lost 0 bases to trimming and J lost 7 bases; unmatched junction nucleotides: 0. This CDR3 contains 14 residues. The CDR3 DNA reads TGTGCCAGCAGCGTAGGGACAGGGAATTCACCCCTCCACTTT. It yields the protein CASSVGTGNSPLHF.

The chain uses TRBV19 and TRBJ1-1; TRBD1 might be the D (5 bases). Germline V lookup: CDR1 LNHDA, CDR2 SQIVND (reference sequence). V shed 1 base and J shed 3 bases, with 12 bases lying between them. The CDR3 spans 15 residues. DNA of the CDR3: TGTGCCAGTAGTATAGGGGGGGTACGGTACACTGAAGCTTTCTTT. It codes for CASSIGGVRYTEAFF. The whole variable domain, filled in from reference TRBV19 and TRBJ1-1, reads DGGITQSPKYLFRKEGQNVTLSCEQNLNHDAMYWYRQDPGQGLRLIYYSQIVNDFQKGDIAEGYSVSREKKESFPLTVTSAQKNPTAFYLCASSIGGVRYTEAFFGQGTRLTVV.

This clone appeared a few times. The J gene is TRBJ1-6, the V gene TRBV13; D perhaps matches TRBD1 (6 bases). Looked up from germline, CDR1 is PRHDT and CDR2 is FYEKMQ (reference sequence). Trimming stripped 3 bases from V and 4 bases from J, with 7 bases between. The CDR3 is 14 amino acids. The CDR3: CASSFGQYNSPLHF. The CDR3 coding sequence is TGTGCCAGCAGCTTCGGACAGTATAATTCACCCCTCCACTTT.

Only one count was recorded for this clone. The chain has TRBV5-4 and TRBJ2-2; 12 nucleotides align to TRBD2. The CDR3 runs to 16 residues. V lost 3 bases, J lost 4 bases, and 4 bases stayed unmatched. CDR1 is SGHNT, CDR2 YYREEE, per germline (reference sequence). DNA for the CDR3: TGTGCCAGCAGCTCACGGACTAGCGGGACCACCGGGGAGCTGTTTTTT. Translating it yields CASSSRTSGTTGELFF.